The clone carrying this TCR beta chain has more than one count but fewer than ten. Its antigen is unknown. This sample stems from a study of tissue T cells after allogeneic stem cell transplantation. Study-wide context: Patients with graft-versus-host disease had grafts: four unmodified, three CD34-selected and T-cell-depleted. Gastrointestinal graft-versus-host disease was present in all patients, each treated with several therapy lines. Overall study results and limits: Which tissue TCRs were alloreactive or antigen-specific was not determined. Some clones might be persisting host cells.

This CDR3 contains 12 residues. Germline CDR1 is LNHNV and CDR2 is YYDKDF (reference sequence). Trimming cost V 5 bases and J 4 bases, with 7 bases left between them. TCRbeta CDR3 was sequenced at survey depth with template counts. The table came from immunoSEQ multiplex PCR; TCRdb's copy has only in-frame clones and leaves some out. The data contain about 26,000 clones, around 90% of them singletons. This chain uses TRBV15 with TRBJ2-3, with TRBD2 as a possible D gene (5 bases). Sequenced material: blood, taken before transplantation. This TCR was sampled from a male donor aged 60 or over who later had graft-versus-host disease after an allogeneic stem cell transplant. CDR3 sequence reads: CATSQRADTQYF. The CDR3 nucleotides are TGTGCCACCAGCCAGAGGGCAGATACGCAGTATTTT.